The 27 T cell receptor beta chains given below trace back to one sample, sequenced in a study of cytomegalovirus exposure and HLA in healthy donors. 13 Jbeta primers and 60 Vbeta primers were used for the PCR. TCRdb's copy holds only in-frame clones and misses some; the assay was immunoSEQ multiplex PCR. Among more than 140,000 clones listed, almost 85% were seen once. Material: PBMCs. The receptors shown here come from a young man in good health and CMV-seropositive.

This clone appeared a single time. The V call is TRBV28, the J call TRBJ2-7; 8 bases align to TRBD2. Trimming at V came to 2 bases and at J to 2 bases, leaving 11 bases not matched to a gene. Looked up from germline, CDR1 is MDHEN and CDR2 is SYDVKM. This CDR3 is built from 17 residues. CDR3 in amino acids: CASSLLSGGGRAYEQYF. For the CDR3, the DNA is TGTGCCAGCAGTTTACTGTCGGGAGGGGGTAGGGCCTACGAGCAGTACTTC.

This rearrangement joins TRBV5-1 to TRBJ2-1, with 7 bases identical to TRBD2. The ends lost 3 bases at V and 2 bases at J; junction bases unmatched: 8. Looked up from germline, CDR1 is SGHRS and CDR2 is YFSETQ. The CDR3 is 16 amino acids. Here the CDR3 DNA reads TGCGCCAGCAGCTCAGAAGCGGGATTCGCCTACAATGAGCAGTTCTTC. Residues: CASSSEAGFAYNEQFF. Full variable domain (outside the CDR3, taken from reference TRBV5-1 and TRBJ2-1): KAGVTQTPRYLIKTRGQQVTLSCSPISGHRSVSWYQQTPGQGLQFLFEYFSETQRNKGNFPGRFSGRQFSNSRSEMNVSTLELGDSALYLCASSSEAGFAYNEQFFGPGTRLTVL.

Remarks on this clone: This specimen includes other DNA sequences encoding the same CDR3. V gene TRBV6-5 combines with J gene TRBJ1-1; D is possibly TRBD1 (5 bases). Deletions cut 2 bases from V and 5 bases from J, with 6 bases between. The CDR3 is 12 residues long. Germline assignment: CDR1 MNHEY and CDR2 SVGAGI. CDR3 bases: TGTGCCAGCAGTTACGGGGGGACTGAAGCTTTCTTT. This sequence encodes CASSYGGTEAFF.

The chain combines TRBV7-9 with TRBJ2-7; a possible D gene is TRBD2 (6 bases). Germline V lookup: CDR1 SEHNR, CDR2 FQNEAQ (reference sequence). The CDR3 is 19 residues long. Between the trimmed V and J ends, which lost 7 bases and 0 bases, there was a span of 28 bases. CDR3 residues: CASTDPGEGPVFSSYEQYF. The CDR3 bases are TGTGCCAGCACCGATCCGGGAGAGGGGCCTGTTTTTAGCTCCTACGAGCAGTACTTC.

This chain links TRBV4-1 with TRBJ2-1; 11 bases map to TRBD2. CDR1 and CDR2 from the germline V gene are MGHRA and YSYEKL. V dropped 5 bases and J dropped 7; count of bases not matched to a gene: 13. The CDR3 is 17 residues long. This CDR3 reads CASSSRTLAGGSNEQFF. The CDR3 DNA sequence: TGCGCCAGCAGCTCACGAACTCTAGCGGGAGGATCAAATGAGCAGTTCTTC.

The chain employs TRBV19 and TRBJ2-1, with D uncertain. CDR1 is LNHDA, CDR2 SQIVND, per germline (reference sequence). CDR3 length equals 15 residues. Trimming took off 3 bases at V and 1 base at J, with 10 bases between the two ends. CDR3 nucleotide sequence: TGTGCCAGTAGTATCGACTTCGGATCCTACAATGAGCAGTTCTTC. It codes for CASSIDFGSYNEQFF. Combining the CDR3 with reference TRBV19 and TRBJ2-1 gives the whole variable domain DGGITQSPKYLFRKEGQNVTLSCEQNLNHDAMYWYRQDPGQGLRLIYYSQIVNDFQKGDIAEGYSVSREKKESFPLTVTSAQKNPTAFYLCASSIDFGSYNEQFFGPGTRLTVL.

Points on this clone: Mismatch with germline at one junction end may stem from a read error. V and J are TRBV7-2 and TRBJ2-7; TRBD2 matches at 7 bases. The CDR3 length is 16 residues. Per the germline V gene, CDR1 is SGHTA and CDR2 is FQGNSA. The CDR3 region is CASSLAPGRSSYEQYF. As DNA, the CDR3 is TGTGCCAGCAGCCTAGCCCCCGGGAGGTCCTCCTACGAGCAGTACTTC.

This sequence joins TRBV7-8 and TRBJ1-2; the match to TRBD1 covers 7 bases. The CDR3 runs 15 residues. V shed 5 bases and J 8 bases; nucleotides not matched to a gene: 14. The germline gives CDR1 SGHVS, CDR2 FQNEAQ. The chain's CDR3 is CASSRITGDHRGYTF. Here the CDR3 DNA reads TGTGCCAGCAGCAGAATAACAGGGGACCATAGGGGCTACACCTTC.

V is TRBV28 and J is TRBJ1-1; D gene uncertain. V lost 8 bases and J 8 bases, leaving 15 bases between the germline ends. The CDR3 covers 12 residues. CDR1 and CDR2 (germline): MDHEN, SYDVKM. CDR3 in amino acids: CASRTLLREAFF. The CDR3 nucleotides are TGTGCCAGCCGTACTCTGCTGCGAGAAGCTTTCTTT.

In nucleotides, the CDR3 is TGTGCCAGCAGCCCGGGACTAGCGGCCGCCTACGAGCAGTACTTC. It specifies CASSPGLAAAYEQYF. The genes are TRBV28 and TRBJ2-7, with TRBD2 matching 11 bases. CDR1 MDHEN and CDR2 SYDVKM come from the germline V gene. J lost 2 bases, V lost 6 bases, and 6 bases had no gene match. CDR3 length: 15 residues.

This clone was seen a handful of times. The V call is TRBV6-5, the J call TRBJ1-4; TRBD1 is a possible D gene (5 bases). V was pared by 2 bases and J by 8 bases, with 9 bases between. In germline, CDR1 is MNHEY, CDR2 SVGAGI. The CDR3 spans 13 residues. The DNA for the CDR3 is TGTGCCAGCAGTTACGGTGACAGCGAAAAACTGTTTTTT. Its protein product is CASSYGDSEKLFF.

This clone was seen more than once but under ten times. The chain links TRBV7-2 to TRBJ1-5, with D unclear. Germline CDR1 SGHTA, CDR2 FQGNSA. The CDR3 extends over 13 amino acids. Trimming removed 5 bases at V and 4 bases at J, with 9 bases between. CDR3 nucleotides: TGTGCCAGCAGCCCTTATACTAATCAGCCCCAGCATTTT. Its translation: CASSPYTNQPQHF.

The chain has TRBV7-2 and TRBJ2-5; 9 nucleotides agree with TRBD2. The CDR3 has 13 amino acids. Trimming at V came to 5 bases and at J to 5 bases, leaving 3 bases not matched to a gene. Germline V CDR1 and CDR2: SGHTA, FQGNSA. Written as DNA, the CDR3 is TGTGCCAGCAGCCCGAGCGGGGGGGAGACCCAGTACTTC. It encodes CASSPSGGETQYF.

The chain recombines TRBV7-9 with TRBJ2-7; maybe TRBD1 (5 bases). V lost 5 bases and J lost 7, with 21 bases in between. Germline CDR1 and CDR2: SEHNR and FQNEAQ (reference sequence). This CDR3 is 15 amino acids long. In DNA form, the CDR3 reads TGTGCCAGCAGCCTAACCCTAGGCGGACAAGGGGAGCAGTACTTC. This encodes CASSLTLGGQGEQYF.

This clone was seen a single time. This rearrangement joins TRBV27 to TRBJ2-7, with TRBD1 identical over 7 bases. V was pared by 4 bases and J by 3 bases, with 9 bases of the junction left unmatched. Germline CDR1 MNHEY, CDR2 SMNVEV (reference sequence). CDR3 length equals 15 residues. CDR3 sequence reads: CASSSTGASFYEQYF. In DNA, the CDR3 is TGTGCCAGCAGTTCAACAGGGGCCAGCTTCTACGAGCAGTACTTC.

The rearrangement joins TRBV5-1 to TRBJ1-4, with a tentative D call TRBD1 (5 bases). There are 13 residues in the CDR3. Trimming pared 5 bases from V and 4 bases from J, leaving 9 bases between. Germline values: CDR1 SGHRS, CDR2 YFSETQ. The CDR3 DNA reads TGCGCCAGCAGGACAGTAAATAATGAAAAACTGTTTTTT. Translated, it gives CASRTVNNEKLFF.

This sequence joins TRBV6-6 and TRBJ1-2, with D perhaps TRBD1 (5 bases). Looked up from germline, CDR1 is MNHNY and CDR2 is SVGAGI (reference sequence). This CDR3 spans 13 amino acids. V was trimmed by 4 bases and J by 5 bases, leaving 11 bases between them. The CDR3 loop reads CASSSDSLYGYTF. The CDR3 DNA is TGTGCCAGCAGTTCAGACAGCCTATATGGCTACACCTTC.

The rearrangement joins TRBV7-9 to TRBJ2-7; a possible D gene is TRBD1 (5 bases). V lost 4 bases, J lost 5 bases, and 12 bases lay in between. Germline CDR1 reads SEHNR; CDR2 reads FQNEAQ (reference sequence). CDR3 size: 13 residues. The CDR3 nucleotides read TGTGCCAGCAGCTGGGGCGCCCCCGACGAGCAGTACTTC. Translated, it gives CASSWGAPDEQYF.

The chain employs TRBV28 and TRBJ1-5; no clear D. Germline lookup yields CDR1 MDHEN and CDR2 SYDVKM. V was trimmed by 2 bases and J by 7 bases, leaving 12 bases between them. The CDR3 extends over 14 amino acids. CDR3 bases: TGTGCCAGCAGTTTACGGAGGGTAAGGCAGCCCCAGCATTTT. Its protein is CASSLRRVRQPQHF.

The chain couples TRBV7-8 to TRBJ2-1; perhaps TRBD1 as D (6 bases). The V and J ends lost 1 base and 6 bases respectively, with 13 bases between them. The CDR3 covers 15 residues. CDR1 and CDR2 (germline): SGHVS, FQNEAQ. CDR3 protein: CASSLVSPGVNEQFF. CDR3 sequence (DNA): TGTGCCAGCAGCTTAGTTAGCCCAGGGGTCAATGAGCAGTTCTTC.

The chain links TRBV28 to TRBJ2-5; 12 nucleotides agree with TRBD2. The assigned J gene may be wrong: the sequence end matches TRBJ2-7 better. The V gene's germline CDR1 is MDHEN and CDR2 SYDVKM. The CDR3 spans 17 residues. CDR3 in amino acids: CASSSRLAGALNGEQYF. The CDR3 nucleotides are TGTGCCAGCAGTTCCCGACTAGCGGGAGCTCTAAACGGCGAGCAGTACTTC.

This clone was seen a single time. V usage is TRBV27 and J usage is TRBJ2-1; 9 bases are shared with TRBD2. The germline V gene has CDR1 MNHEY and CDR2 SMNVEV (reference sequence). The V gene end was trimmed by 8 bases and the J gene end by 6 bases; junction bases not matched to a gene: 11. The length of the CDR3 is 15 residues. CDR3 amino acids: CASATGRGRANEQFF. CDR3 bases: TGTGCCAGCGCCACCGGTCGCGGGAGGGCCAATGAGCAGTTCTTC.

The chain combines TRBV5-5 with TRBJ2-7, with D possibly matching TRBD1 (5 bases). Trimming took 0 bases from V and 6 from J, leaving 16 bases between them. The germline CDR1 and CDR2 sequences are SGHKS and YYEKEE (reference sequence). The CDR3 covers 15 residues. This CDR3 reads CASSLVWQGIGEQYF. The CDR3 DNA sequence: TGTGCCAGCAGCTTGGTCTGGCAGGGAATCGGCGAGCAGTACTTC.

The rearrangement links TRBV29-1 to TRBJ1-1; D possibly corresponds to TRBD1 (5 bases). Germline V gives CDR1 SQVTM, CDR2 ANQGSEA. This CDR3 region has 12 residues. V lost 7 bases, J lost 0 bases, and 9 bases lay in between. The CDR3 DNA follows: TGCAGCGGACAGAACTTGAACACTGAAGCTTTCTTT. Its protein is CSGQNLNTEAFF.

The chain links TRBV4-1 to TRBJ1-1, with a possible D match to TRBD1 (6 bases). The CDR3 extends over 13 amino acids. Germline V lookup: CDR1 MGHRA, CDR2 YSYEKL. V dropped 6 bases and J dropped 1 base, with 9 bases sitting between them. For the CDR3, the DNA is TGCGCCAGCAGACAGACAGGGAACACTGAAGCTTTCTTT. It yields the protein CASRQTGNTEAFF.

V usage is TRBV23-1 and J usage is TRBJ2-5; 12 nucleotides align to TRBD1. TRBV23-1 is identified as an open reading frame with a role that is uncertain. With 2 bases clipped from V and 2 bases from J, the junction kept 6 bases outside the gene matches. The CDR3 extends over 17 amino acids. The CDR3 nucleotides are TGCGCCAGCAGTCAACCTCGGGACAGGGGGCCACAAGAGACCCAGTACTTC. Protein sequence: CASSQPRDRGPQETQYF.

In its sample, this clone was seen a few times. The CDR3: CASSVGRVSNEKLFF. The CDR3 nucleotides read TGTGCCAGCAGCGTAGGGAGGGTCTCTAATGAAAAACTGTTTTTT. J is TRBJ1-4 and V is TRBV9; D gene uncertain. The CDR3 has 15 amino acids. Trimming took 0 bases from V and 3 from J, leaving 9 bases between them. Germline V gene lookup returns CDR1 SGDLS and CDR2 YYNGEE.